This TCR beta chain stems from a study of blood T cells in healthy people across ages. V lost 5 bases, J lost 9 bases, and 22 bases lay in between. There are 15 residues in the CDR3. Germline V gene data show CDR1 as LNHDA and CDR2 as SQIVND (reference sequence). A second PCR of roughly 7 to 11 cycles used a sample-barcoded 5' primer and a J-beta primer mix. TCRdb used MiXCR to reprocess the 5' RACE reads, holding one entry per CDR3 protein. The sample shows around 1,000,000 distinct CDR3 sequences, approximately 25% of them seen only once. The data were also submitted as part of a second study, on T cells of mothers and their children.

The origin of this receptor is a girl aged 2 to 10 in good health. V gene TRBV19 combines with J gene TRBJ2-5, with D perhaps assigned TRBD1 or TRBD2 (5 bases each). Material: blood. The CDR3, as DNA: TGTGCCAGTAGTCTCGGATACGGGACCCTGGGGGCCCAGTACTTC. This gives the protein CASSLGYGTLGAQYF.